The sequence of this TCR beta chain was determined in a study of T cell responses to AZD1222 COVID-19 vaccine. Findings and limits, study-wide: Just six people given AZD1222 tested seropositive at baseline.

Libraries were prepared by immunoSEQ multiplex PCR; TCRdb keeps only in-frame clonotypes and omits some of them. This table has about 140,000 clones, 89% appearing once. CDR1 is SGDLS and CDR2 is YYNGEE in the germline V gene. CDR3 length equals 12 residues. V was clipped by 3 bases and J by 0 bases, with 0 bases between them. Comment on this clone: Its antigen is currently unknown.

The rearrangement uses TRBV9 and TRBJ2-2; D not resolved. This receptor was taken from an adult in good health. The sample consisted of peripheral blood, taken on day 0 of AZD1222 vaccination. The CDR3 is CASSANTGELFF. The CDR3 DNA reads TGTGCCAGCAGCGCGAACACCGGGGAGCTGTTTTTT.